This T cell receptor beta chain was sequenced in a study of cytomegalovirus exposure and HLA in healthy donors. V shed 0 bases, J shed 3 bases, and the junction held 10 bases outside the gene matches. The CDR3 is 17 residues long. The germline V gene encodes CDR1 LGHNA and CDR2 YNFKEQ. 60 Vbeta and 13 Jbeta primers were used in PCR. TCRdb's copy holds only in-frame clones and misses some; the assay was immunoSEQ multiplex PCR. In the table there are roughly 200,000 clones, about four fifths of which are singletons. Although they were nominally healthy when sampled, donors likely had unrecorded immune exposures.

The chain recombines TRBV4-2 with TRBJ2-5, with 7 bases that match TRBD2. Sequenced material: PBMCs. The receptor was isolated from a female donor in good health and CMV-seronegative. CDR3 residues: CASSQDSGGGGEETQYF. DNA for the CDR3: TGTGCCAGCAGCCAAGATTCGGGCGGGGGTGGAGAAGAGACCCAGTACTTC.